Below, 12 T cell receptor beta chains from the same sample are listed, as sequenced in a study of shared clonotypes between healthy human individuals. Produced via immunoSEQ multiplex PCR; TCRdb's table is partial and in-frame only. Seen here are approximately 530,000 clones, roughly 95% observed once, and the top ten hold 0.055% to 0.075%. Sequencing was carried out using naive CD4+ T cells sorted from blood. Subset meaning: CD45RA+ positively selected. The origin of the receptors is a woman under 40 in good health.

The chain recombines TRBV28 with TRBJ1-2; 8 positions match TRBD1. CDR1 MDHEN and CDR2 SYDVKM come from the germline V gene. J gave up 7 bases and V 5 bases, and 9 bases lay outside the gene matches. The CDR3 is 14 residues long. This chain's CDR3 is CASSLTGGKRGYTF. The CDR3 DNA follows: TGTGCCAGCAGTCTAACAGGGGGTAAGCGTGGCTACACCTTC.

DNA of the CDR3: TGTGCCAGTAGTTCCGGGACAGGGGAGATCGGGGAGCAGTACTTC. Residues: CASSSGTGEIGEQYF. The chain combines TRBV19 with TRBJ2-5, with TRBD1 matching 10 bases. V shed 5 bases, J shed 11 bases, and the junction held 14 bases outside the gene matches. The CDR3 has 15 residues. Germline-derived CDR1 and CDR2 are LNHDA and SQIVND (reference sequence).

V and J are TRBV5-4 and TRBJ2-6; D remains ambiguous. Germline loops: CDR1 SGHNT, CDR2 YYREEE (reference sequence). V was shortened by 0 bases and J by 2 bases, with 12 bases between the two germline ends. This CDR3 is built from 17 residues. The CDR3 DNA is TGTGCCAGCAGCTTGGGAACCCCACTAACTGGGGCCAACGTCCTGACTTTC. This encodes CASSLGTPLTGANVLTF.

The CDR3 reads CASSGQRTEAFF. CDR3 sequence (DNA): TGTGCCAGCAGCGGGCAGAGGACTGAAGCTTTCTTT. The chain links TRBV7-8 to TRBJ1-1; D unclear. The CDR3 has 12 amino acids. In germline, CDR1 is SGHVS, CDR2 FQNEAQ. Trimming cost V 5 bases and J 5 bases, with 9 bases left between them.

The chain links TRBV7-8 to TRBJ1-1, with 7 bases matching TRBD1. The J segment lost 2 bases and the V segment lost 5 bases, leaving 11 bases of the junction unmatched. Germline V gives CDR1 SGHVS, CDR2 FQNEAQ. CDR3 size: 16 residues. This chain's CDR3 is CASSVTGTEVNTEAFF. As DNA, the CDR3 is TGTGCCAGCAGCGTTACCGGGACAGAAGTAAACACTGAAGCTTTCTTT.

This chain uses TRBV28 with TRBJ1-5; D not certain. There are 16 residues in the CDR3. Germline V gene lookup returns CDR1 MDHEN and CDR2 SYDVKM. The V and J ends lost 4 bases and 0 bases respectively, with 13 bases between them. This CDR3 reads CASSSPPYYSNQPQHF. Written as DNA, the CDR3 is TGTGCCAGCAGTTCTCCGCCATACTATAGCAATCAGCCCCAGCATTTT.

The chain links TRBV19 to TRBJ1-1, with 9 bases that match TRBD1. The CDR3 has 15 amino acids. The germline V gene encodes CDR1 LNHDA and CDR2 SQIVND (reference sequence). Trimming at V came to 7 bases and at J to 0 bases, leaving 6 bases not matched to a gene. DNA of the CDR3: TGTGCCAGTACTAGTACAGGGGGCATGAACACTGAAGCTTTCTTT. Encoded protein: CASTSTGGMNTEAFF.

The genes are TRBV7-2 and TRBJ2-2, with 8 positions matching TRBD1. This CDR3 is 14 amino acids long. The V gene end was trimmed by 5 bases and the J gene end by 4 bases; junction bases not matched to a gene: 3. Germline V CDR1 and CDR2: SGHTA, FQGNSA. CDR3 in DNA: TGTGCCAGCAGCGGACAGGGTAGCACCGGGGAGCTGTTTTTT. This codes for CASSGQGSTGELFF. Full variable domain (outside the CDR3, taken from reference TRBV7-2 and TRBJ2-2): GAGVSQSPSNKVTEKGKDVELRCDPISGHTALYWYRQSLGQGLEFLIYFQGNSAPDKSGLPSDRFSAERTGGSVSTLTIQRTQQEDSAVYLCASSGQGSTGELFFGEGSRLTVL.

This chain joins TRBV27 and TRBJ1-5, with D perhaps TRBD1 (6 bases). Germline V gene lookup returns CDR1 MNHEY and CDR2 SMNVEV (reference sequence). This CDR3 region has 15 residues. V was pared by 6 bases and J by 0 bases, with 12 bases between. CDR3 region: CASRQGYYSNQPQHF. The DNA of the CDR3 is TGTGCCAGCAGACAGGGATATTATAGCAATCAGCCCCAGCATTTT.

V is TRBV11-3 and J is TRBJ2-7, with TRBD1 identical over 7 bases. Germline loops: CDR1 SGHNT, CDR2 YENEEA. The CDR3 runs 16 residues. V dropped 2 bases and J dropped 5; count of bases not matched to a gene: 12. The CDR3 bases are TGTGCCAGCAGCTTACGCCGACAGGGTCGTGTCGACGAGCAGTACTTC. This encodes CASSLRRQGRVDEQYF.

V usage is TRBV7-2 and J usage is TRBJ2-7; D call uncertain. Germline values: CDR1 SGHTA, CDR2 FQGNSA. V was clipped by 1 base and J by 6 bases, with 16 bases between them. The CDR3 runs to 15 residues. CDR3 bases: TGTGCCAGCAGCTTAGTAACTCTGACGGGCGGCGAGCAGTACTTC. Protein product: CASSLVTLTGGEQYF.

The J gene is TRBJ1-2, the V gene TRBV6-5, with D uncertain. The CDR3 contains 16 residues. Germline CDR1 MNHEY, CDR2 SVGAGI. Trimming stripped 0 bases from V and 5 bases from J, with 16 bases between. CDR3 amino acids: CASSYSSGRRIYGYTF. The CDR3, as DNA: TGTGCCAGCAGTTACTCGAGTGGACGCCGGATATATGGCTACACCTTC.